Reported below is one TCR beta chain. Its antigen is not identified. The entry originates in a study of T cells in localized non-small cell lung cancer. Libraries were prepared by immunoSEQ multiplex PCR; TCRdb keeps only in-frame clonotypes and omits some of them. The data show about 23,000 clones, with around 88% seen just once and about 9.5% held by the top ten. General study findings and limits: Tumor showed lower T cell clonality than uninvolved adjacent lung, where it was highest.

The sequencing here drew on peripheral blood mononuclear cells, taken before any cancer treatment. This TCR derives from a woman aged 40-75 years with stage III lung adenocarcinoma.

The CDR3 DNA reads TGTGCCAGCAGCTTGTCCCAGGGATACTACGAGCAGTACTTC. It codes for CASSLSQGYYEQYF. This rearrangement joins TRBV5-6 to TRBJ2-7; perhaps TRBD1 as D (5 bases). CDR1 and CDR2 (germline): SGHDT, YYEEEE. The CDR3 runs 14 residues. V gave up 1 base and J gave up 3 bases, with 11 bases separating them.